This T cell receptor (beta chain) was recovered during a study of HIV-infected children after antiretroviral therapy interruption. Noted treatment: PENTA 11 planned treatment interruption arm or continuous ART arm. A 3' RACE protocol on RNA, with unique molecular identifiers, produced the TCR library. TCRdb fed the 3' RACE reads into MiXCR, producing one record per CDR3 protein. The repertoire consists of about 89,000 distinct CDR3 sequences, with roughly 6.7% occurring once and the leading ten covering roughly 1%. This CDR3 spans 14 amino acids. V dropped 3 bases and J dropped 5 bases, with 10 bases sitting between them.

This rearrangement joins TRBV12-3 or TRBV12-4 to TRBJ2-2, with D unclear. The source is a pool of human donors with HIV. The input for sequencing was CD45RA+ CD4+ T cells from PBMCs, pooled from several time points, taken from a donor given antiretroviral therapy, either interrupted or continuous. The subset here: naive CD4+ CD45RA+ CD45RO- T cells. This chain's CDR3 is CASSFLVITGELFF. CDR3 bases: TGTGCCAGCAGTTTCCTAGTAATAACCGGGGAGCTGTTTTTT.